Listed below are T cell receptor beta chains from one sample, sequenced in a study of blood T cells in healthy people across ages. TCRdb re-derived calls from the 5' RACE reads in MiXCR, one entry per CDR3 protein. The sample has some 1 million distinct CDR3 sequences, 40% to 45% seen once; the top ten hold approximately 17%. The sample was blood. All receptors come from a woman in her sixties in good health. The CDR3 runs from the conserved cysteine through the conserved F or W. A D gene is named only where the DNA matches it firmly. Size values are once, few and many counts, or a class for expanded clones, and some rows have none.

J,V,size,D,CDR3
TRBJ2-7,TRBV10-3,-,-,CAISGGPYEQYF
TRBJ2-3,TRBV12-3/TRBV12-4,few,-,CASSLEGGIVTDTQYF
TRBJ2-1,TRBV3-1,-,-,CASSPDFDSYNEQFF
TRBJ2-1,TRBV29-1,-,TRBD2,CSVAWGTRPNEQFF
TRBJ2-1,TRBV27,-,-,CASSLSTVHPSRGPNEQFF
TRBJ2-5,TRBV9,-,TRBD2,CASTFGVAGETQYF
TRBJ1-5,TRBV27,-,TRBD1,CASRKTGYGQPQHF
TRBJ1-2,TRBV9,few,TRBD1,CASSVEGGGYYGYTF
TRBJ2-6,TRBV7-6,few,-,CAARENSGANVLTF
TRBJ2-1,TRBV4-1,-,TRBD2,CASSSGGAGSYNEQFF
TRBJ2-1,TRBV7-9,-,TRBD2,CASAGASGSGEQFF
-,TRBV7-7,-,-,CASSLILVSEQYF
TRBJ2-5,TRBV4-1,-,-,CASRMAGGTQYF
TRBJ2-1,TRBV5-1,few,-,CASSLARGDPSNEQFF
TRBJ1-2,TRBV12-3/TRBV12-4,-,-,CASSSRPRPDSGYTF
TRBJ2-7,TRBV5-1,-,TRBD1,CASRGTVAYEQYF
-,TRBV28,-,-,CASRQPGPTTYEQYF
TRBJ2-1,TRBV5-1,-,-,CASSLGLDNNEQFF
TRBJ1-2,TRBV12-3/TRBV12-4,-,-,CASSFGLSPTQNYGYTF
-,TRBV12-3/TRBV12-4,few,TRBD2,CASTGGILETQYF
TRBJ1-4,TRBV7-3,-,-,CASSPTGTTNEKLFF
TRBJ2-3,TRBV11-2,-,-,CASSQLGARGLTQYF
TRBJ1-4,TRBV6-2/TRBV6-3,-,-,CASSTRMNNEKLFF
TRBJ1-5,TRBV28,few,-,CASSFLQGYNQPQHF
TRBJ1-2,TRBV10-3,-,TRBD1,CAISESETGNYGYTF
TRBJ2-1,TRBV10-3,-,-,CAISERYNEQFF
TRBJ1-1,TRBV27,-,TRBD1,CASSSLVETGITEAFF
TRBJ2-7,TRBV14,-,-,CASSHGWIQYF
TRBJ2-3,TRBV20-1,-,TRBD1,CSARTGVDTDTQYF
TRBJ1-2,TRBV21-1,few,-,CASSKPDRGSLNYGYTF
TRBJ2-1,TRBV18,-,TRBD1,CASSPPGDRRNNEQFF
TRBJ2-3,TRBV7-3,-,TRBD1,CASSSRTGGLGDTQYF
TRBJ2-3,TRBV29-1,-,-,CSVETGADTQYF
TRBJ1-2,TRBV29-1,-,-,CSVTPGRIYGYTF
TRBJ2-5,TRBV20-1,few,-,CSAKRQETQYF
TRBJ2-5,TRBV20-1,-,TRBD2,CSAESGWGGRSLNEQYF
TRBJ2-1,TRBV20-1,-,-,CSARDRRRDSKEQFF